This T cell receptor beta chain was documented in a study of blood T cell repertoires in COVID-19. Using immunoSEQ multiplex PCR, the repertoire was profiled, and TCRdb retains in-frame clones only, with some absent. The sample has roughly 410,000 clones; around 87% are singletons. The sequenced material came from peripheral blood. The sequence derives from a woman aged 55-75 years with COVID-19, enrolled during active disease.

The CDR3 coding sequence is TGTGCCAGCAGCTCAAGCCCCCCTAGCGGGGGCCCCAAGCCCACAGATACGCAGTATTTT. This gives the protein CASSSSPPSGGPKPTDTQYF. V is TRBV7-6 and J is TRBJ2-3; 10 bases match TRBD2. The length of the CDR3 is 20 residues. Germline lookup yields CDR1 SGHVS and CDR2 FNYEAQ. Trimming took 4 bases from V and 2 from J; bases not matched to a gene: 18.